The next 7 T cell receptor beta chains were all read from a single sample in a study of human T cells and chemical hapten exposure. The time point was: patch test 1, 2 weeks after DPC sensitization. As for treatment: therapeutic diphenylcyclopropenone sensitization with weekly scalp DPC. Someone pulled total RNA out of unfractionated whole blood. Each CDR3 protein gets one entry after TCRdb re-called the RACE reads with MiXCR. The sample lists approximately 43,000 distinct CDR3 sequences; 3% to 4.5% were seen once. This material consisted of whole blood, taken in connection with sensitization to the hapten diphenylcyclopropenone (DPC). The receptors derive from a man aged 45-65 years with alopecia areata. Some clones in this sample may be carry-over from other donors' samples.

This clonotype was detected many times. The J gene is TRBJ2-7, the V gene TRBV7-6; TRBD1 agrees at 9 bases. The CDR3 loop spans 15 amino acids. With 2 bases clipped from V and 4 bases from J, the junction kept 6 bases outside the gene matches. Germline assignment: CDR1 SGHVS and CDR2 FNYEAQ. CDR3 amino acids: CASSLRGDRVYEQYF. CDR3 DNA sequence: TGTGCCAGCAGCTTAAGGGGGGACAGGGTTTACGAGCAGTACTTC.

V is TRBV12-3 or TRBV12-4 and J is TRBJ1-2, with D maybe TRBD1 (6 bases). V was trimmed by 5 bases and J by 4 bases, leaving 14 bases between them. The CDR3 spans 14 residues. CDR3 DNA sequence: TGTGCCAGCAGTGGAGTGACAGGACCCTATGGCTACACCTTC. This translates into CASSGVTGPYGYTF.

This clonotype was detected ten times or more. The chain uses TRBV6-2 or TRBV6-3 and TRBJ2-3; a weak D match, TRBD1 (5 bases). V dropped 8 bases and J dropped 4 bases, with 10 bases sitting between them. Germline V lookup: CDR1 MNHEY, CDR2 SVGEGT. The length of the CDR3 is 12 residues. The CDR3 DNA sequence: TGTGCCAGCTGGGGCGGAGCAGATACGCAGTATTTT. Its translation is CASWGGADTQYF.

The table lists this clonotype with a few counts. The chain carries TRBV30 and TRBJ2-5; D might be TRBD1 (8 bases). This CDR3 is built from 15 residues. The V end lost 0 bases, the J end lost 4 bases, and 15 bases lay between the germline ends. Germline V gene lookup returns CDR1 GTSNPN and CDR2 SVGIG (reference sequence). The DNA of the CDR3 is TGTGCCTGGAGTGTAACAGGGGGGGCTGGAGAGACCCAGTACTTC. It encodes CAWSVTGGAGETQYF.

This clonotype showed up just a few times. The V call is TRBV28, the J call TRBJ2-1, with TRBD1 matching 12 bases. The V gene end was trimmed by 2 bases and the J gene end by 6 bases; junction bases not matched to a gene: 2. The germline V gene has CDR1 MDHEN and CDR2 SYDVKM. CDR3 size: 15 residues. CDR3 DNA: TGTGCCAGCAGTTTACCGGGACAGGGGGCCAATGAGCAGTTCTTC. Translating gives CASSLPGQGANEQFF.

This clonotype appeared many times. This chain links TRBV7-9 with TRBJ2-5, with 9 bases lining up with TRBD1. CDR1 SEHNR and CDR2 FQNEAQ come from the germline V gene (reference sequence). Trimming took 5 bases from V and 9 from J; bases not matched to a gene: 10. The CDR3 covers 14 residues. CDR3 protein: CASSETGTGRAQYF. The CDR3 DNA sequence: TGTGCCAGCAGCGAGACCGGGACAGGGCGGGCCCAGTACTTC.

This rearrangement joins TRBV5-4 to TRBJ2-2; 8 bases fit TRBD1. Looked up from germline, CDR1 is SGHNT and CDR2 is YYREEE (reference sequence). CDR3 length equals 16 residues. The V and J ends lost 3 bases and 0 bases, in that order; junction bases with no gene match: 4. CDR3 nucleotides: TGTGCCAGCAGCTCCGAGGGACAGGCGAACACCGGGGAGCTGTTTTTT. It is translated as CASSSEGQANTGELFF. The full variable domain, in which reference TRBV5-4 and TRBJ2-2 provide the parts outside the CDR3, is ETGVTQSPTHLIKTRGQQVTLRCSSQSGHNTVSWYQQALGQGPQFIFQYYREEENGRGNFPPRFSGLQFPNYSSELNVNALELDDSALYLCASSSEGQANTGELFFGEGSRLTVL.